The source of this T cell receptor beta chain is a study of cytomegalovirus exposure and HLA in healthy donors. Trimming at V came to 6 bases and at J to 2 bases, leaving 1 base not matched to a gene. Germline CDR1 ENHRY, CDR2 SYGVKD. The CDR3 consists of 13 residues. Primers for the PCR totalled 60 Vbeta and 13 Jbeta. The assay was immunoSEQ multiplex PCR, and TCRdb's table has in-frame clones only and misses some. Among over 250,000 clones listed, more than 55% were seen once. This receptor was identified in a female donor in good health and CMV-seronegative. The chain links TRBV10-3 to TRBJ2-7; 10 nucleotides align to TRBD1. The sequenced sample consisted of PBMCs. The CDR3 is CAIRGTGAYEQYF. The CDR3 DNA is TGTGCCATCAGGGGGACAGGGGCCTACGAGCAGTACTTC.